Here is one T cell receptor (beta chain) with its context. Per germline, CDR1 SGHRS and CDR2 YFSETQ. The CDR3 consists of 13 residues. The V and J ends lost 1 base and 7 bases respectively, with 12 bases between them. This entry belongs to a study of cytomegalovirus exposure and HLA in healthy donors. Researchers ran the PCR with 60 Vbeta and 13 Jbeta primers. Clones were sequenced by immunoSEQ multiplex PCR, and TCRdb holds only the in-frame ones, with some missing. Among about 88,000 clones listed, around 90% were seen once. The clonotype was recovered from a man younger than 30 in good health and CMV-seronegative. Sequenced material: PBMCs. The genes are TRBV5-1 and TRBJ2-7, with D perhaps matching TRBD1 (5 bases). The CDR3 region is CASSLQGSGEQYF. The DNA for the CDR3 is TGCGCCAGCAGCTTGCAGGGATCAGGAGAGCAGTACTTC.